This passage covers 21 T cell receptor beta chains from one sample sequenced in a study of a mutant IDH1 vaccine in newly diagnosed glioma. Time point indicated: week 11, during vaccination. The investigators gave 300 ug of mutant IDH1 20-mer peptide in each vaccine dose, together with topical imiquimod. The method was immunoSEQ multiplex PCR; TCRdb's version includes in-frame clones alone and lacks a portion of them. The sample comprises some 52,000 clones, around nine tenths of which are singletons, and approximately 2.5% rests with the top ten. No antigen has been assigned to these receptors. This sample comprised PBMCs, obtained from a glioma patient whose treatment included an IDH1 peptide vaccine. These receptor sequences come from a man over 45 with glioma.

The chain employs TRBV6-5 and TRBJ2-5, with D perhaps matching TRBD1 (6 bases). CDR1 is MNHEY, CDR2 SVGAGI, per germline. V was shortened by 2 bases and J by 4 bases, with 11 bases between the two germline ends. This CDR3 has 14 residues. The CDR3 spells CASSYVRDIETQYF. The CDR3 region has the DNA TGTGCCAGCAGTTACGTCCGGGACATAGAGACCCAGTACTTC.

The chain has TRBV7-2 and TRBJ1-2; possibly TRBD1 for D (5 bases). Trimming took 5 bases from V and 6 from J, leaving 13 bases between them. CDR3 length equals 13 residues. CDR1 is SGHTA and CDR2 is FQGNSA in the germline V gene. In nucleotides, the CDR3 is TGTGCCAGCAGCCCCCGACAGCTCGATGGCTACACCTTC. It yields the protein CASSPRQLDGYTF.

The rearrangement links TRBV5-4 to TRBJ2-5, with TRBD2 matching over 8 bases. V lost 2 bases to trimming and J lost 4 bases; unmatched junction nucleotides: 4. Germline V gives CDR1 SGHNT, CDR2 YYREEE (reference sequence). The CDR3 has 14 amino acids. The CDR3 here is CASSLRGGLETQYF. Here the CDR3 DNA reads TGTGCCAGCAGCTTACGGGGGGGCTTAGAGACCCAGTACTTC.

The rearrangement joins TRBV5-1 to TRBJ2-7; possibly TRBD1 for D (7 bases). Germline loops: CDR1 SGHRS, CDR2 YFSETQ. Trimming took 4 bases from V and 2 from J, leaving 16 bases between them. The CDR3 length is 15 residues. This chain's CDR3 is CASSGGTALTYEQYF. The CDR3 coding sequence is TGCGCCAGCAGCGGAGGGACAGCGCTAACCTACGAGCAGTACTTC. Combining the CDR3 with reference TRBV5-1 and TRBJ2-7 gives the whole variable domain KAGVTQTPRYLIKTRGQQVTLSCSPISGHRSVSWYQQTPGQGLQFLFEYFSETQRNKGNFPGRFSGRQFSNSRSEMNVSTLELGDSALYLCASSGGTALTYEQYFGPGTRLTVT.

The chain combines TRBV5-4 with TRBJ1-2; D unclear. V dropped 1 base and J dropped 4 bases, with 11 bases sitting between them. From germline, CDR1 is SGHNT and CDR2 YYREEE (reference sequence). The CDR3 loop spans 14 amino acids. The CDR3 DNA follows: TGTGCCAGCAGCTTGACCCAGTTGGGCTATGGCTACACCTTC. Amino acids: CASSLTQLGYGYTF. Combining the CDR3 with reference TRBV5-4 and TRBJ1-2 gives the whole variable domain ETGVTQSPTHLIKTRGQQVTLRCSSQSGHNTVSWYQQALGQGPQFIFQYYREEENGRGNFPPRFSGLQFPNYSSELNVNALELDDSALYLCASSLTQLGYGYTFGSGTRLTVV.

This chain uses TRBV4-3 with TRBJ2-3; TRBD2 is a possible D gene (6 bases). The CDR3 contains 17 residues. Trimming removed 1 base from V and 1 base from J, with 15 bases in between. The germline V gene has CDR1 LGHNA and CDR2 YSLEER. CDR3 sequence reads: CASSQVASSVGTDTQYF. CDR3 nucleotide sequence: TGCGCCAGCAGCCAAGTGGCTTCTAGCGTGGGCACAGATACGCAGTATTTT.

The rearrangement links TRBV5-1 to TRBJ2-7; perhaps TRBD1 as D (7 bases). The CDR3 has 13 amino acids. The germline V gene encodes CDR1 SGHRS and CDR2 YFSETQ. Deletions cut 6 bases from V and 7 bases from J, with 17 bases between. DNA for the CDR3: TGCGCCAGCATCGGAGGGACAGTAGGTGAGCAGTACTTC. Its protein is CASIGGTVGEQYF.

The chain joins TRBV5-1 to TRBJ1-2; D ambiguous. The CDR3 covers 13 residues. Trimming took off 2 bases at V and 4 bases at J, with 9 bases between the two ends. Germline CDR1 SGHRS, CDR2 YFSETQ. CDR3 DNA sequence: TGCGCCAGCAGCTTAGGCCCCGTCTATGGCTACACCTTC. Protein sequence: CASSLGPVYGYTF.

The CDR3 region is CASSLGSRDYNEQFF. CDR3 sequence (DNA): TGTGCCAGCAGCTTAGGGTCACGAGATTACAATGAGCAGTTCTTC. This chain joins TRBV7-9 and TRBJ2-1, with no clear D. Germline V gene data show CDR1 as SEHNR and CDR2 as FQNEAQ (reference sequence). The V end was cut by 1 base, the J end by 4 bases, with 11 bases between. The CDR3 extends over 15 amino acids.

The chain is built from TRBV30 and TRBJ1-5; TRBD1 aligns across 10 bases. With 1 base clipped from V and 7 bases from J, the junction kept 4 bases outside the gene matches. Per the germline V gene, CDR1 is GTSNPN and CDR2 is SVGIG (reference sequence). This CDR3 has 14 residues. The CDR3 region is CAWSAGQGRQPQHF. CDR3 bases: TGTGCCTGGAGTGCGGGACAGGGGAGGCAGCCCCAGCATTTT.

The rearrangement joins TRBV4-2 to TRBJ2-3; 11 bases match TRBD2. This CDR3 comprises 17 residues. V shed 0 bases, J shed 6 bases, and the junction held 8 bases outside the gene matches. CDR1 and CDR2 from the germline V gene are LGHNA and YNFKEQ. Here the CDR3 reads CASSQEALAGGRDTQYF. CDR3 nucleotides: TGTGCCAGCAGCCAAGAGGCGCTAGCGGGGGGTCGGGATACGCAGTATTTT.

The chain carries TRBV14 and TRBJ1-1; D remains ambiguous. The CDR3 extends over 14 amino acids. CDR1 SGHDN and CDR2 FVKESK come from the germline V gene. Trimming removed 3 bases from V and 3 bases from J, with 11 bases in between. The CDR3 spells CASSHLPSHTEAFF. CDR3 sequence (DNA): TGTGCCAGCAGCCACCTCCCGTCTCACACTGAAGCTTTCTTT.

This clone was seen more than once but under ten times. The V call is TRBV10-3, the J call TRBJ1-1; D remains ambiguous. CDR3 length: 13 residues. Germline lookup yields CDR1 ENHRY and CDR2 SYGVKD. With 4 bases removed from V and 9 bases from J, the gap between germline ends came to 15 bases. CDR3 nucleotide sequence: TGTGCCATCAGTGTGAGCCCCGCGATTCAAGCTTTCTTT. Its protein product is CAISVSPAIQAFF.

The rearrangement joins TRBV21-1 to TRBJ2-2; the tabulated D call, TRBD1, remains unverified against the DNA. TRBV21-1 is annotated as a pseudogene. The CDR3 totals 13 residues. CDR3 nucleotides: TGTGCCAGCAGAACAGGGGACACCGGGGAGCTGTTTTTT. Translation: CASRTGDTGELFF.

The chain is built from TRBV7-3 and TRBJ2-2; tentatively, D is TRBD1 (6 bases). V was clipped by 5 bases and J by 5 bases, with 18 bases between them. The CDR3 consists of 16 residues. Germline V gene lookup returns CDR1 SGHTA and CDR2 FQGTGA. Written as DNA, the CDR3 is TGTGCCAGCAGCCATACCTTGACAGGCCCGACCGGGGAGCTGTTTTTT. This encodes CASSHTLTGPTGELFF.

The chain joins TRBV5-1 to TRBJ2-1; 11 bases fit TRBD2. This CDR3 contains 13 residues. Germline CDR1 reads SGHRS; CDR2 reads YFSETQ. Germline trimming cut 6 bases from V and 8 bases from J; bases unmatched to any gene: 4. The CDR3 nucleotides read TGCGCCAGCACCGGGACTAGCGGTTATGAGCAGTTCTTC. Amino acid sequence: CASTGTSGYEQFF.

The chain has TRBV7-2 and TRBJ2-7, with 9 bases identical to TRBD2. CDR3 size: 17 residues. Trimming cost V 2 bases and J 5 bases; bases outside gene matches: 13. CDR1 and CDR2 (germline): SGHTA, FQGNSA. DNA for the CDR3: TGTGCCAGCAGCTTATGGGGTAGCGGGAGCACTGTGGACGAGCAGTACTTC. Its protein is CASSLWGSGSTVDEQYF.

The V gene is TRBV11-2, the J gene TRBJ2-3, with a tentative D call TRBD2 (7 bases). CDR1 is SGHAT, CDR2 FQNNGV, per germline. This CDR3 spans 16 amino acids. With 5 bases removed from V and 8 bases from J, the gap between germline ends came to 23 bases. CDR3 loop: CASSPARGASTFTQYF. The CDR3 DNA is TGTGCCAGCAGCCCAGCACGGGGGGCAAGTACATTTACGCAGTATTTT.

The chain employs TRBV13 and TRBJ1-5; possible D gene TRBD1, 5 bases. Germline V gene sequence: CDR1 PRHDT, CDR2 FYEKMQ (reference sequence). This CDR3 has 16 residues. With 5 bases removed from V and 4 bases from J, the gap between germline ends came to 18 bases. The CDR3 coding sequence is TGTGCCAGCAGCAACAGTCGGACACGACCGAATCAGCCCCAGCATTTT. Its translation is CASSNSRTRPNQPQHF.

The chain couples TRBV2 to TRBJ2-1; a weak D match, TRBD2 (6 bases). Per germline, CDR1 SNHLY and CDR2 FYNNEI. CDR3 length equals 15 residues. The germline V and J ends were trimmed by 7 bases and 8 bases, with 21 bases remaining between them. The CDR3, as DNA: TGTGCCAGCACCTTGGGGGGTCATGAAGGCGATGAGCAGTTCTTC. Translated, it gives CASTLGGHEGDEQFF.

The chain couples TRBV27 to TRBJ1-4; no clear D gene. The CDR3 consists of 15 residues. Trimming removed 6 bases from V and 2 bases from J, with 13 bases in between. The germline CDR1 and CDR2 sequences are MNHEY and SMNVEV (reference sequence). CDR3 amino acids: CASSHTGFTNEKLFF. The CDR3 DNA reads TGTGCCAGCAGCCATACTGGGTTTACTAATGAAAAACTGTTTTTT.